This TCR beta chain originates from a study of control samples from healthy donors and cancer patients. Sequencing used immunoSEQ multiplex PCR; TCRdb keeps in-frame clones, though not all of them. Among 150,000 to 200,000 clones listed, over 90% were seen once. Germline V gene lookup returns CDR1 MNHNY and CDR2 SVGAGI (reference sequence). The CDR3 loop spans 15 amino acids. V lost 4 bases, J lost 1 base, and 13 bases lay in between. V is TRBV6-6 and J is TRBJ1-1, with D possibly matching TRBD1 (5 bases). The TCR sequence derives from a woman in her 30s in good health. The sequencing input was blood. The CDR3 loop reads CASSSPGQWNTEAFF. CDR3 coding DNA: TGTGCCAGCAGTTCACCGGGGCAGTGGAACACTGAAGCTTTCTTT.